This entry features one T cell receptor beta chain sequence. Its specificity is not known. The data are from a study of T cells in Graves' hyperthyroidism and ophthalmopathy. Patients aged 18 to 65 had newly diagnosed hyperthyroidism that had lasted under 2 months. Germline CDR1 reads ENHRY; CDR2 reads SYGVKD. The V end lost 8 bases, the J end lost 4 bases, and 14 bases lay between the germline ends. The CDR3 has 13 amino acids. Study-wide points: Ophthalmopathy cases were set apart from stable hyperthyroidism by a 13 V-J model.

Researchers took RNA transcripts and amplified the TCR beta CDR3 regions from them. The HTBI primer set served for first-round RT-PCR of the TCR CDR3. TCRdb re-called the multiplex PCR reads through MiXCR, storing one row per CDR3 protein. The sample shows about 400,000 distinct CDR3 sequences, less than 20% of them seen only once. The sequencing sample was made of blood. The J gene is TRBJ2-5, the V gene TRBV10-3; D tentatively reads TRBD1 or TRBD2 (6 bases each). The source is a woman under 30 with Graves' hyperthyroidism. As DNA, the CDR3 is TGTGCCATCCGGGGGCACCAGCCAGAGACCCAGTACTTC. This codes for CAIRGHQPETQYF.